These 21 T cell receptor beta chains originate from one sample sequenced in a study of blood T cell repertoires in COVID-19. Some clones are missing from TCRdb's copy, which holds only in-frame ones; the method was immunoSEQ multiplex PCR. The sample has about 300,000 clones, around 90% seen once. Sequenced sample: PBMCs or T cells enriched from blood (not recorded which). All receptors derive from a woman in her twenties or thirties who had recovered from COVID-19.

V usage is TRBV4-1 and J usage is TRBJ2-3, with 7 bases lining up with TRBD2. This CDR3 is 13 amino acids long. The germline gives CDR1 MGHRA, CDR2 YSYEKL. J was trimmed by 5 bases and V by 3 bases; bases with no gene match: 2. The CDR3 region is CASSHGGEDTQYF. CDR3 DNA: TGCGCCAGCAGCCATGGGGGGGAAGATACGCAGTATTTT.

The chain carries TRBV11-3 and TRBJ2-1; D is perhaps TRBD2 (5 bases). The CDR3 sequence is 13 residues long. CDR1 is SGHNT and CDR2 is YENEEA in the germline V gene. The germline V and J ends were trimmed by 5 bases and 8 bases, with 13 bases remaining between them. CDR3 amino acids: CASSTTSMDEQFF. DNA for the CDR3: TGTGCCAGCAGCACAACTAGTATGGATGAGCAGTTCTTC.

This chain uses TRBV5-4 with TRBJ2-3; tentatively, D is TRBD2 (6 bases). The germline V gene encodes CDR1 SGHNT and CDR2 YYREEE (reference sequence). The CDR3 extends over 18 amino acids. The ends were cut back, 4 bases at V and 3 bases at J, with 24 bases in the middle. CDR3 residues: CASSQLTGRGTLTDTQYF. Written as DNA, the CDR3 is TGTGCCAGCAGCCAACTTACAGGACGGGGGACTTTAACAGATACGCAGTATTTT.

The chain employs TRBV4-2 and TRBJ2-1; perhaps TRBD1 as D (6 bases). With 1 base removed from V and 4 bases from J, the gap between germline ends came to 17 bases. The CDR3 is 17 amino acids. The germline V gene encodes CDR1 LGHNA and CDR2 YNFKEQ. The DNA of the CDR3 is TGTGCCAGCAGCCAAGTAACTTCCGGGACAACATACAATGAGCAGTTCTTC. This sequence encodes CASSQVTSGTTYNEQFF.

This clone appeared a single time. The CDR3 is CASSPIGVPGSLGNTIYF. The CDR3 coding sequence is TGTGCCAGCAGCCCGATAGGGGTGCCAGGGTCTTTAGGTAACACCATATATTTT. The chain uses TRBV7-6 and TRBJ1-3; tentatively, D is TRBD1 (5 bases). CDR3 size: 18 residues. In germline, CDR1 is SGHVS, CDR2 FNYEAQ. Trimming removed 5 bases at V and 7 bases at J, with 27 bases between.

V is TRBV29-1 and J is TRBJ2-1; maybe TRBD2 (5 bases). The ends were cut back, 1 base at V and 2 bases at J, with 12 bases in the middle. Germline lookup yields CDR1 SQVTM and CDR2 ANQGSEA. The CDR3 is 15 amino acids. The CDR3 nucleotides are TGCAGCGTTGAAGCCCTTACTAGAGCCTACAATGAGCAGTTCTTC. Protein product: CSVEALTRAYNEQFF.

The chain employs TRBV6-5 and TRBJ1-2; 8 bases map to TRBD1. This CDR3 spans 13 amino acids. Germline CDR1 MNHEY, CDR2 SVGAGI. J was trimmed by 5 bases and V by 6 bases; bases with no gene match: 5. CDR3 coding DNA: TGTGCCAGCAGCGGACAGGGTCGGTATGGCTACACCTTC. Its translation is CASSGQGRYGYTF.

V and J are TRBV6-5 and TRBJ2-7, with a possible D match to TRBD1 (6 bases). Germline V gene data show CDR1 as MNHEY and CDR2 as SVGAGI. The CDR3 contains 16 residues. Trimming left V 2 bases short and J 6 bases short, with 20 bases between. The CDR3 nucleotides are TGTGCCAGCAGTTACCGAACAGGGTTCCTGCTTGTCGAGCAGTACTTC. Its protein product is CASSYRTGFLLVEQYF.

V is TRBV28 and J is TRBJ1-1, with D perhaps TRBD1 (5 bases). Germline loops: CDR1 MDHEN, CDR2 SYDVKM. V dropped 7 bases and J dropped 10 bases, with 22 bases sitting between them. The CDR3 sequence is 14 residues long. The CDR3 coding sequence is TGTGCCAGCACCTTCGGGACTCAACAGTGGGGAGCTTTCTTT. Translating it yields CASTFGTQQWGAFF. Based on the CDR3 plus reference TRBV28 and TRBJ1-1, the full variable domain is DVKVTQSSRYLVKRTGEKVFLECVQDMDHENMFWYRQDPGLGLRLIYFSYDVKMKEKGDIPEGYSVSREKKERFSLILESASTNQTSMYLCASTFGTQQWGAFFGQGTRLTVV.

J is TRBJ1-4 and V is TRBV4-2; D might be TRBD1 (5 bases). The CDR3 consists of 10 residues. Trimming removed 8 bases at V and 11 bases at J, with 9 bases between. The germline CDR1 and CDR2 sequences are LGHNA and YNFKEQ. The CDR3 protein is CASAGGKLFF. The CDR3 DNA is TGTGCCAGCGCTGGGGGGAAACTGTTTTTT.

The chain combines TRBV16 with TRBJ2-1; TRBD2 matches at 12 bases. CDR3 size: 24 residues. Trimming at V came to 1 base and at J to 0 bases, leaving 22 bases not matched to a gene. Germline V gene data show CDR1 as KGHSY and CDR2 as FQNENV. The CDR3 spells CASSQYRGHKASGRELSSYNEQFF. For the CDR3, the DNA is TGTGCCAGCAGCCAATATCGGGGGCATAAGGCTAGCGGGAGGGAGTTGTCCTCCTACAATGAGCAGTTCTTC. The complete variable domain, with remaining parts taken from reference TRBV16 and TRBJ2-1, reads GEEVAQTPKHLVRGEGQKAKLYCAPIKGHSYVFWYQQVLKNEFKFLISFQNENVFDETGMPKERFSAKCLPNSPCSLEIQATKLEDSAVYFCASSQYRGHKASGRELSSYNEQFFGPGTRLTVL.

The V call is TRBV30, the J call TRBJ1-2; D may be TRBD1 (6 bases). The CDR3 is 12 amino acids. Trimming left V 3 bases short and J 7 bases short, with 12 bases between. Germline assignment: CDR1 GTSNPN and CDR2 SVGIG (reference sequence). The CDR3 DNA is TGTGCCTGGAGCGGAGGGGGGGTTGGCTACACCTTC. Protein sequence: CAWSGGGVGYTF.

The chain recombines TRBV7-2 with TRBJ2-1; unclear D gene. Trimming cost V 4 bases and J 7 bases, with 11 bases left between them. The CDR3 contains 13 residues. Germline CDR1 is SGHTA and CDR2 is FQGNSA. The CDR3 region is CASSYPSRNEQFF. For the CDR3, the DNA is TGTGCCAGCAGCTACCCGTCGAGGAATGAGCAGTTCTTC.

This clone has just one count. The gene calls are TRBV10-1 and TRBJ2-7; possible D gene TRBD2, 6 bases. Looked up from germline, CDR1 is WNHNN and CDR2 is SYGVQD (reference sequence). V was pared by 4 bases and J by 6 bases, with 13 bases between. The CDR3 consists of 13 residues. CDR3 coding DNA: TGCGCCAGCAGTGGGCGGAGGGCAGGCGAGCAGTACTTC. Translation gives CASSGRRAGEQYF.

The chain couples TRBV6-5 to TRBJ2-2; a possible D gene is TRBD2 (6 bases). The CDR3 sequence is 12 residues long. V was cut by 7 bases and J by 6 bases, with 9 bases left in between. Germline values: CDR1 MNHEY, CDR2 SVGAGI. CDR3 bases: TGTGCCAGCACAACGGGGGCCGGGGAGCTGTTTTTT. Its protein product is CASTTGAGELFF.

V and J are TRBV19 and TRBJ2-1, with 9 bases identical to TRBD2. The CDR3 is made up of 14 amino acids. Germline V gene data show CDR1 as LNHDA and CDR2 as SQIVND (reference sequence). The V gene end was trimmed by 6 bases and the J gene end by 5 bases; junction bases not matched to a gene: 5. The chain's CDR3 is CASRGLAGDNEQFF. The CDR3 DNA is TGTGCCAGTAGGGGACTAGCAGGCGACAATGAGCAGTTCTTC.

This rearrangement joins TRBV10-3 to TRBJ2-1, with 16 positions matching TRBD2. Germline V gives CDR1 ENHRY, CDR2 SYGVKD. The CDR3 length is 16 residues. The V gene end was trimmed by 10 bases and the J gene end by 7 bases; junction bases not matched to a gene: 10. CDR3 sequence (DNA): TGTGCCACATTACCGGGACTAGCGGGAGGGCCTAATGAGCAGTTCTTC. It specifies CATLPGLAGGPNEQFF.

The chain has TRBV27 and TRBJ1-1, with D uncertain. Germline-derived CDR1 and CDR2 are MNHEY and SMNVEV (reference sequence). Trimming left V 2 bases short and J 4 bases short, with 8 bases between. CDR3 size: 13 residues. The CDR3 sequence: CASSLRRGTEAFF. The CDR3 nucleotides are TGTGCCAGCAGTTTACGGCGGGGCACTGAAGCTTTCTTT.

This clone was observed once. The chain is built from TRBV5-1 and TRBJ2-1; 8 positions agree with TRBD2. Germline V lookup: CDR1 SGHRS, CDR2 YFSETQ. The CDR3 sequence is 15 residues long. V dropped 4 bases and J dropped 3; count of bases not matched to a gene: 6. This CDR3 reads CASSLREDLYNEQFF. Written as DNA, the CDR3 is TGCGCCAGCAGCCTGCGGGAGGACCTCTACAATGAGCAGTTCTTC.

The CDR3 DNA sequence: TGTGCCAGCCTTGGGGGGTCCTACGAGCAGTACTTC. This sequence encodes CASLGGSYEQYF. The chain uses TRBV12-3 or TRBV12-4 and TRBJ2-7, with TRBD2 as a possible D gene (6 bases). With 8 bases removed from V and 1 base from J, the gap between germline ends came to 9 bases. The CDR3 has 12 residues.

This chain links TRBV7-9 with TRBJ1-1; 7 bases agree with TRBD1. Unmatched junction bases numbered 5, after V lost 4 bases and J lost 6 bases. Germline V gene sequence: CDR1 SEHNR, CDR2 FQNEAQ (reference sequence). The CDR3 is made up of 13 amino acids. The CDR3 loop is CASSSDREPEAFF. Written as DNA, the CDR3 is TGTGCCAGCAGCTCCGACAGGGAGCCTGAAGCTTTCTTT.